The sequence of this T cell receptor (beta chain) was determined in a study of T cell changes during pregnancy in multiple sclerosis. This table comes from immunoSEQ multiplex PCR, and its TCRdb copy is limited to in-frame clones, with some not included. The sample includes roughly 70,000 clones, 90% to 95% of them seen just once. J gave up 7 bases and V 7 bases, and 5 bases lay outside the gene matches. The germline V gene encodes CDR1 MNHEY and CDR2 SMNVEV (reference sequence). This CDR3 comprises 13 residues. Sample: peripheral blood, taken in the third trimester of pregnancy. J is TRBJ1-5 and V is TRBV27, with 9 bases matching TRBD1. The sequence was collected from a female donor with multiple sclerosis, enrolled in a pregnancy study. In DNA form, the CDR3 reads TGTGCCAGCAAAAGGGACAGGGACCAGCCCCAGCATTTT. Translated: CASKRDRDQPQHF.